A selection of T cell receptor beta chains follows, all from one sample in a study of T-cell reconstitution after alpha-beta-depleted transplantation in children. TCRdb re-called the PCR reads with MiXCR, one entry per CDR3 protein. The data show about 600,000 distinct CDR3 sequences, 20% to 25% seen once. The sequenced sample was PBMCs, mostly from graft donor cells, obtained 360 days after TCRalphabeta/CD19-depleted stem cell transplant. All receptors come from a boy less than two years old who had a stem cell transplant for acute myeloid leukemia, so the T cells may come from the graft donor. Each CDR3 is given with its conserved first and last residue. D genes are given only for firm matches. The listing skips clone size in some rows; elsewhere it reads once, few, many or a size class.

V: TRBV12-5
D: .
size: many
J: TRBJ1-5
CDR3: CASGLMWGDGQPQHF
DNA: TGTGCTAGTGGTTTGATGTGGGGGGACGGTCAGCCCCAGCATTTT

V: TRBV27
D: .
size: few
J: TRBJ1-2
CDR3: CASSVGVGYGYTF
DNA: TGTGCCAGCAGTGTGGGGGTCGGCTATGGCTACACCTTC

V: TRBV6-5
D: .
size: .
J: TRBJ2-1
CDR3: CASSYSSTYNEQFF
DNA: TGTGCCAGCAGTTACTCCTCCACCTACAATGAGCAGTTCTTC

V: TRBV6-1
D: TRBD2
size: many
J: TRBJ2-1
CDR3: CASKPDYAGAYNEQFF
DNA: TGTGCCAGCAAACCCGACTACGCGGGGGCCTACAATGAGCAGTTCTTC

V: TRBV3-1
D: .
size: many
J: TRBJ2-6
CDR3: CASSGFYSGANVLTF
DNA: TGTGCCAGCAGTGGATTCTATTCTGGGGCCAACGTCCTGACTTTC

V: TRBV12-3/TRBV12-4
D: .
size: .
J: TRBJ2-2
CDR3: CASSFRLKPGELFF
DNA: TGTGCCAGCAGTTTTAGGCTAAAGCCCGGGGAGCTGTTTTTT

V: TRBV11-2
D: TRBD2
size: few
J: TRBJ2-1
CDR3: CASSLDIVAGGLYNEQFF
DNA: TGTGCCAGCAGCTTAGATATTGTGGCGGGGGGGCTCTACAATGAGCAGTTCTTC

V: TRBV27
D: .
size: few
J: TRBJ1-1
CDR3: CASRDPFRNTEAFF
DNA: TGTGCCAGCCGGGACCCCTTTAGGAACACTGAAGCTTTCTTT

V: TRBV29-1
D: TRBD1
size: few
J: TRBJ2-7
CDR3: CSAEGTGIAGEQYF
DNA: TGCAGCGCGGAGGGGACAGGCATTGCGGGGGAGCAGTACTTC

V: TRBV20-1
D: TRBD1
size: .
J: TRBJ2-2
CDR3: CSARQGQGELFF
DNA: TGCAGTGCAAGACAGGGGCAAGGGGAGCTGTTTTTT

V: TRBV6-1
D: TRBD1
size: few
J: TRBJ2-5
CDR3: CASKRGTGVRETQYF
DNA: TGTGCCAGCAAACGGGGTACAGGGGTGAGGGAGACCCAGTACTTC